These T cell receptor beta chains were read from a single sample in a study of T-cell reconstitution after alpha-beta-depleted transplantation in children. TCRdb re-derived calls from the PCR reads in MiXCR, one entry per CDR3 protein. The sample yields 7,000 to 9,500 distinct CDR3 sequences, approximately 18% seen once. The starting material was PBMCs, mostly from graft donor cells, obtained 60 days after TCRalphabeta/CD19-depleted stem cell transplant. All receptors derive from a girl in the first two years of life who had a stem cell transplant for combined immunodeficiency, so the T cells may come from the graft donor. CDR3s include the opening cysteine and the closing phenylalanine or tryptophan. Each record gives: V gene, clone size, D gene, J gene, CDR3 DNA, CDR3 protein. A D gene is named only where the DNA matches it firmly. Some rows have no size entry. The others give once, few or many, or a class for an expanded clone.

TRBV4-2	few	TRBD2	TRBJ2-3	TGTGCCAGCAGCCAAGGGACCTGGCGGGGGGGCCTAGGAGATACGCAGTATTTT	CASSQGTWRGGLGDTQYF
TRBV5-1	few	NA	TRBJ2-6	TGCGCCAGCAGCAAGGGGACTGGGGCCAACGTCCTGACTTTC	CASSKGTGANVLTF
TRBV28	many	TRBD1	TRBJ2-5	TGTGCCAGCAGTCCGCCGGGACAGGGTAAAGAGACCCAGTACTTC	CASSPPGQGKETQYF
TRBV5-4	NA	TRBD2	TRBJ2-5	TGTGCCAGCAGCTCGGGACTAGCGGGAGGAGAGACCCAGTACTTC	CASSSGLAGGETQYF
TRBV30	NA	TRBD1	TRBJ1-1	TGTGCCTGGAGGACAGGGCGGAACACTGAAGCTTTCTTT	CAWRTGRNTEAFF
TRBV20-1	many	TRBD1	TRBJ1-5	TGCAGTGCTGGGACAGGGCATCAGCCCCAGCATTTT	CSAGTGHQPQHF
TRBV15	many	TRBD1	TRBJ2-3	TGTGCCACCAGCAGGAGAATCGGGACAGGGCGCACAGATACGCAGTATTTT	CATSRRIGTGRTDTQYF
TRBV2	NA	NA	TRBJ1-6	TGTGCCACTCGGACGGTAGGATATTCACCCCTCCACTTT	CATRTVGYSPLHF
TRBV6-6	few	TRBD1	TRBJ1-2	TGTGCCAGCAGTCACTCCGGGACAGGGCTCTATGGCTACACCTTC	CASSHSGTGLYGYTF
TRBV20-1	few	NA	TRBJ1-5	TGCAGTGCTAGAGATCGGTTATACAGCAATCAGCCCCAGCATTTT	CSARDRLYSNQPQHF
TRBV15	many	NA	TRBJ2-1	TGTGCCACCAGCGGTCCAGGATGGACCTACAATGAGCAGTTCTTC	CATSGPGWTYNEQFF
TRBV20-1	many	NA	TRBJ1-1	TGCAGTGCCATAAACGGGGGGGACCACACTGAAGCTTTCTTT	CSAINGGDHTEAFF
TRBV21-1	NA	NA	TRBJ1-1	TGTGCCAGCAGCAAAACGAGTACACCGCAAGGAGCTTTCTTT	CASSKTSTPQGAFF
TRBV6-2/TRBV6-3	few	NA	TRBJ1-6	TGTGCCAGCAGTTACGAGACAGGAACACCCCTCCACTTT	CASSYETGTPLHF
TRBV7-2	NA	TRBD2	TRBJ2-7	TGTGCCAGCAGCTCGGGCCGGACTAGCGGGAGGGACGAGCAGTACTTC	CASSSGRTSGRDEQYF
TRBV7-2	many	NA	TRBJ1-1	TGTGCCAGCAGCTTCTCAAACGGGAACACTGAAGCTTTCTTT	CASSFSNGNTEAFF
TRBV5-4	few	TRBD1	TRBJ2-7	TGTGCCAGCAGCTCGCCAACAGGGGCCGCCTCCTACGAGCAGTACTTC	CASSSPTGAASYEQYF
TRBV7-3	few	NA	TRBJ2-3	TGTGCCAGCAGCTTAGCTGGGACCTCAGTAGGGGATACGCAGTATTTT	CASSLAGTSVGDTQYF
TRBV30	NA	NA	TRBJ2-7	TGTGCCTGGAGTGACATCGGGACCTTCCCTTTCTACGAGCAGTACTTC	CAWSDIGTFPFYEQYF
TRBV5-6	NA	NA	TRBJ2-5	TGTGCCAGCAGCCCAGATGGGGGTTCCCAAGAGACCCAGTACTTC	CASSPDGGSQETQYF